A selection of T cell receptor beta chains follows, all from one sample in a study of blood T cell repertoires in COVID-19. Profiling relied on immunoSEQ multiplex PCR, and the TCRdb table lists in-frame clones only, not all of them. Altogether 250,000 to 350,000 clones are present, 84% being singletons, with the ten largest covering approximately 14%. Sequences were obtained from peripheral blood. Receptor source: an older person with COVID-19, enrolled during active disease. Each CDR3 is given with its conserved first and last residue. A D gene is named only where the DNA matches it firmly. Where a row states a size, it is once, few, many or the class of an expanded clone; other rows omit it.

D gene,J gene,V gene,clone size,CDR3 DNA,CDR3 protein
TRBD2,TRBJ2-1,TRBV6-2/TRBV6-3,-,TGTGCCAGCAGTTTCAGCGGGACCTACAATGAGCAGTTCTTC,CASSFSGTYNEQFF
-,TRBJ2-7,TRBV28,-,TGTGCCAGCCAGACAACGACACCCTACGAGCAGTACTTC,CASQTTTPYEQYF
-,TRBJ2-7,TRBV6-1,-,TGTGCCAGCAGTGAAATAGTTTCGGGGGTCGAGCAGTACTTC,CASSEIVSGVEQYF
TRBD1,TRBJ1-6,TRBV19,-,TGTGCCAGTAGTGTATTCGGACAGGGGGATTCACCCCTCCACTTT,CASSVFGQGDSPLHF
-,TRBJ1-3,TRBV28,-,TGTGCCAGCAGAAGTCGAGACACCATATATTTT,CASRSRDTIYF
-,TRBJ1-1,TRBV30,many,TGTGCCTGGAGTAGTATGAGGAACACTGAAGCTTTCTTT,CAWSSMRNTEAFF
TRBD2,TRBJ2-7,TRBV28,-,TGTGCCAGCAACCTAGTTAGCGGGAGGGCCTCTGACGAGCAGTACTTC,CASNLVSGRASDEQYF
-,TRBJ2-5,TRBV5-6,-,TGTGCCAGCAGCTTGGTAGGGGTGGAGACCCAGTACTTC,CASSLVGVETQYF
-,TRBJ1-1,TRBV3-1/TRBV3-2,once,TGTGCCAGCAGCCAACGGGGGGACACTGAAGCTTTCTTT,CASSQRGDTEAFF
-,TRBJ1-1,TRBV3-1/TRBV3-2,-,TGTGCCAGCAGCCAGCGGGGGACTCCGACCGATGAAGCTTTCTTT,CASSQRGTPTDEAFF
-,TRBJ2-2,TRBV24-1,-,TGTGCCACCAGTCCCCGGGCCGGGGAGCTGTTTTTT,CATSPRAGELFF
TRBD1,TRBJ2-2,TRBV6-5,-,TGTGCCAGCGGCAGGACAGGGGGCACCGGGGAGCTGTTTTTT,CASGRTGGTGELFF
TRBD2,TRBJ2-1,TRBV4-3,-,TGCGCCAGCAGCCCGACTAGCGGAGAATACAATGAGCAGTTCTTC,CASSPTSGEYNEQFF
TRBD2,TRBJ2-7,TRBV7-2,-,TGTGCCAGCAGCTTAGGTCCTAGCGGGGGGGTAAACTCCTACGAGCAGTACTTC,CASSLGPSGGVNSYEQYF
-,TRBJ1-3,TRBV5-4,-,TGTGCCAGCAGCTTTGGATCCAGGGGCACTGGAAACACCATATATTTT,CASSFGSRGTGNTIYF
-,TRBJ1-2,TRBV30,-,TGTGCCTGGAAGGAGGCAGGGGCTCACTATGGCTACACCTTC,CAWKEAGAHYGYTF
TRBD1,TRBJ2-3,TRBV29-1,-,TGCAGCGTCCGAGGGGGACAGGGGCCAGATACGCAGTATTTT,CSVRGGQGPDTQYF
-,TRBJ2-2,TRBV12-3/TRBV12-4,-,TGTGCCAGCAGTTTACAGGACACCGGGGAGCTGTTTTTT,CASSLQDTGELFF
-,TRBJ1-5,TRBV2,-,TGTGCCAGCAGCCCAGGGTATTTGCCCCAGCATTTT,CASSPGYLPQHF
TRBD1,TRBJ1-5,TRBV28,-,TGTGCCAGCAGTACGCTTACAGGGGATCAGCCCCAGCATTTT,CASSTLTGDQPQHF
TRBD2,TRBJ2-7,TRBV28,few,TGTGCCAGCGGGCTGGCGGGGGGAAGCTCCTACGAGCAGTACTTC,CASGLAGGSSYEQYF
-,TRBJ1-4,TRBV7-9,-,TGTGCCAGCAGCTTAATCGGGCTCGGGGACTATAATGAAAAACTGTTTTTT,CASSLIGLGDYNEKLFF
TRBD1,TRBJ1-1,TRBV19,-,TGTGCCAGTAGAACGGACAGGGGAGCTTTCTTT,CASRTDRGAFF
-,TRBJ2-2,TRBV9,once,TGTGCCAGCAGCCCTAGGGGGAACACCGGGGAGCTGTTTTTT,CASSPRGNTGELFF
TRBD2,TRBJ2-1,TRBV7-2,-,TGTGCCAGCAGCTTAGCGGCTAGCGGGAGTGTAAATGAGCAGTTCTTC,CASSLAASGSVNEQFF
-,TRBJ1-5,TRBV28,few,TGTGCCAGCAGTTTCTTTTCCGCCCGGTCGCCCCAGCATTTT,CASSFFSARSPQHF
TRBD1,TRBJ2-1,TRBV5-4,once,TGTGCCAGCAGCTTGACGGACAGGGGAGAGCAGTTCTTC,CASSLTDRGEQFF
TRBD2,TRBJ2-1,TRBV28,-,TGTGCCAGCAAAGGAAAACTAGCGGGTGGTGAGCAGTTCTTC,CASKGKLAGGEQFF
-,TRBJ1-1,TRBV5-1,-,TGCGCCAGCAGTAAGTCGGACACTGAAGCTTTCTTT,CASSKSDTEAFF
-,TRBJ2-5,TRBV5-5,few,TGTGCCAGCAGCATGGGTGGGGGCCCGATGGTGGAGACCCAGTACTTC,CASSMGGGPMVETQYF
-,TRBJ1-2,TRBV5-1,-,TGCGCCAGCAGGGAGGCCCTGACGGGAATTTATGGCTACACCTTC,CASREALTGIYGYTF
TRBD2,TRBJ2-2,TRBV2,-,TGTGCCAGCAGACCCCCTAGCGGGAGTGTCACCGGGGAGCTGTTTTTT,CASRPPSGSVTGELFF
TRBD2,TRBJ2-2,TRBV7-2,-,TGTGCCAGCAGCTTAGCGCCTAGCGGGAGTCGTAGGGGTTTGAACACCGGGGAGCTGTTTTTT,CASSLAPSGSRRGLNTGELFF
TRBD1,TRBJ1-5,TRBV10-1,-,TGCGCCAGCAGTGAGAACAGGGGTAAACAGCCCCAGCATTTT,CASSENRGKQPQHF
-,TRBJ1-1,TRBV19,-,TGTGCCAGTAGTAGCCGGGCCCGGAGGACTGAAGCTTTCTTT,CASSSRARRTEAFF
TRBD1,TRBJ2-7,TRBV9,few,TGTGCCAGCAGCGTAGATCCGACAGGGTCCTCCTACGAGCAGTACTTC,CASSVDPTGSSYEQYF
-,TRBJ1-3,TRBV11-1,-,TGTGCCAGCAGCTTTCGGACAGCGATCTCTGGAAACACCATATATTTT,CASSFRTAISGNTIYF
TRBD1,TRBJ2-7,TRBV7-6,-,TGTGCCAGCAGCTCCTACAGGGGGCGCAACGAGCAGTACTTC,CASSSYRGRNEQYF
-,TRBJ1-5,TRBV6-5,-,TGTGCCAGCAGTCCCCAGGGTGGCAATCAGCCCCAGCATTTT,CASSPQGGNQPQHF
TRBD1,TRBJ2-7,TRBV6-5,-,TGTGCCAGCAGTTACCCGGGACAGGGGCCGCGGTACGAGCAGTACTTC,CASSYPGQGPRYEQYF
-,TRBJ1-6,TRBV15,-,TGTGCCACCAGCACCAGGACAGCGAATAATTCACCCCTCCACTTT,CATSTRTANNSPLHF
TRBD1,TRBJ2-1,TRBV7-2,-,TGTGCCAGCAACAGCCGGGACAGGGGGGTCGCTGAGCAGTTCTTC,CASNSRDRGVAEQFF
TRBD2,TRBJ2-3,TRBV5-8,-,TGTGCCAGCAGCTTCGGAGCGGGAGGCCCCGATACGCAGTATTTT,CASSFGAGGPDTQYF
-,TRBJ1-6,TRBV6-4,-,TGTGTCAGCAGTGTAGCCCCGAATTCACCCCTCCACTTT,CVSSVAPNSPLHF
TRBD1,TRBJ2-2,TRBV5-4,once,TGTGCCAGCAGCTCCAGACAGGGAATCACCGGGGAGCTGTTTTTT,CASSSRQGITGELFF
-,TRBJ2-3,TRBV4-1,once,TGCGCCAGCAGCCAGGTCCTCAAGGGACTTTCCAACACAGATACGCAGTATTTT,CASSQVLKGLSNTDTQYF
-,TRBJ1-5,TRBV6-5,once,TGTGCCGCAGCCCTACAGGGTCAGCCCCAGCATTTT,CAAALQGQPQHF
-,TRBJ1-3,TRBV19,-,TGTGCCAGTAGTATTAGCGCGGGAAGATCTGGAAACACCATATATTTT,CASSISAGRSGNTIYF
TRBD2,TRBJ2-7,TRBV7-3,-,TGTGCCAGCAGCTTATTAGCGGGGGGGCGTTACGAGCAGTACTTC,CASSLLAGGRYEQYF